The source of this T cell receptor beta chain is a study of cytomegalovirus exposure and HLA in healthy donors. The CDR3 runs 12 residues. The V gene's germline CDR1 is SQVTM and CDR2 ANQGSEA. The V and J ends lost 6 bases and 10 bases respectively, with 16 bases between them. Researchers ran the PCR with 60 Vbeta and 13 Jbeta primers. The repertoire was sequenced with immunoSEQ multiplex PCR; TCRdb's copy has only in-frame clones and lacks some. The sample holds 130,000 or so clones, around three quarters seen once. This clone was detected only a few times. The sample was PBMCs. This clonotype originated in a young man in good health and CMV-seronegative. V is TRBV29-1 and J is TRBJ2-1; maybe TRBD2 (6 bases). This chain's CDR3 is CSVGGWGVEQFF. In nucleotides, the CDR3 is TGCAGCGTCGGAGGGTGGGGGGTCGAGCAGTTCTTC.